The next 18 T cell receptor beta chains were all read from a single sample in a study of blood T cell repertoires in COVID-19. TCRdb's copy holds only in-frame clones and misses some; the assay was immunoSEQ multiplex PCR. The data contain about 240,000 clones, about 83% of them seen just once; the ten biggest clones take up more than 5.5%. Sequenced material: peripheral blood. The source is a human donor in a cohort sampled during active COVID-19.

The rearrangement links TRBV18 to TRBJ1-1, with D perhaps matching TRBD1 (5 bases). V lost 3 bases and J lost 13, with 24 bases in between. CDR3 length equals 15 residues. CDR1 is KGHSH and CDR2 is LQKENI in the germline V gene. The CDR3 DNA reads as TGTGCCAGCTCACCGTCCGGTAGTGGGGCTCCAAGGGGTTTCTTT. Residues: CASSPSGSGAPRGFF. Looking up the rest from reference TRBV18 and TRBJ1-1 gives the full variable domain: NAGVMQNPRHLVRRRGQEARLRCSPMKGHSHVYWYRQLPEEGLKFMVYLQKENIIDESGMPKERFSAEFPKEGPSILRIQQVVRGDSAAYFCASSPSGSGAPRGFFGQGTRLTVV.

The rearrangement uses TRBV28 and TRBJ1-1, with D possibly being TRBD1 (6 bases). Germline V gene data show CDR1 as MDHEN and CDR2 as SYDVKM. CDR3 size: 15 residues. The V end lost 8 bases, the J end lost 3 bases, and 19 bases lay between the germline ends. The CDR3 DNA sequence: TGTGCCAGCGGGTCCCTTCAGGGGTCCGACACTGAAGCTTTCTTT. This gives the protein CASGSLQGSDTEAFF.

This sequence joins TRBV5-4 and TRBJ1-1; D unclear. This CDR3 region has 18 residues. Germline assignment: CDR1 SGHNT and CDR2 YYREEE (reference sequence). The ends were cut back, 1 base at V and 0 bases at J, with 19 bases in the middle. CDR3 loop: CASSLTGTRIYLNTEAFF. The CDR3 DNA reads TGTGCCAGCAGCTTGACGGGAACTAGGATTTATTTGAACACTGAAGCTTTCTTT.

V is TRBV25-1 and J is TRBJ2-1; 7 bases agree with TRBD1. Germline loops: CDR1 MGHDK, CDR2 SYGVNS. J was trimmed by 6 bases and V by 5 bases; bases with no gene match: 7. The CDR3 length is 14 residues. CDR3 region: CASSTTGQINEQFF. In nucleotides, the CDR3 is TGTGCCAGCAGTACCACGGGACAGATCAATGAGCAGTTCTTC. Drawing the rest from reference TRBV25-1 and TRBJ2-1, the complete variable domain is EADIYQTPRYLVIGTGKKITLECSQTMGHDKMYWYQQDPGMELHLIHYSYGVNSTEKGDLSSESTVSRIRTEHFPLTLESARPSHTSQYLCASSTTGQINEQFFGPGTRLTVL.

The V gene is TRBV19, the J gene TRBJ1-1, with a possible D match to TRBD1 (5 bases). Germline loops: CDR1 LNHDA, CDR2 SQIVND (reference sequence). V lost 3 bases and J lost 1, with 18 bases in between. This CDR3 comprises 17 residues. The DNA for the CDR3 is TGTGCCAGTAGTATGGGGCATTTGGGTATGGGGAACACTGAAGCTTTCTTT. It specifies CASSMGHLGMGNTEAFF.

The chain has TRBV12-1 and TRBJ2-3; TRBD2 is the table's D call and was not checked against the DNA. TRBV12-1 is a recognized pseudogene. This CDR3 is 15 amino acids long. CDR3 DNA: TGTGCCAGCAGCTTGAGCGGGAGGGCCGGGGATACGCAGTATTTT. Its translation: CASSLSGRAGDTQYF.

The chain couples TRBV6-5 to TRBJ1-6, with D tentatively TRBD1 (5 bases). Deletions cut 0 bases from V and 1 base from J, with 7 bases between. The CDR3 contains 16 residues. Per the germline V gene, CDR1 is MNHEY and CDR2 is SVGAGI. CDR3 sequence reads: CASSYSGGSYNSPLHF. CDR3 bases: TGTGCCAGCAGTTACTCCGGGGGGTCCTATAATTCACCCCTCCACTTT.

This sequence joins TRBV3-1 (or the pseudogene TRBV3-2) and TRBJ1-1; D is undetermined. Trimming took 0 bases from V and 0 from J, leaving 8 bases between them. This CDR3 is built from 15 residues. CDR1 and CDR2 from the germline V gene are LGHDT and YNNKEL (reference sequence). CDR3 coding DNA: TGTGCCAGCAGCCAAGATCCAGTGATGAACACTGAAGCTTTCTTT. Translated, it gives CASSQDPVMNTEAFF.

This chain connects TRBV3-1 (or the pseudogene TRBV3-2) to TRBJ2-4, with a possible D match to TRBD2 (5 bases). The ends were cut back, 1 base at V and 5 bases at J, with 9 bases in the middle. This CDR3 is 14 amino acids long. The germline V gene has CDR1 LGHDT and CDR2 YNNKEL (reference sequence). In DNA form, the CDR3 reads TGTGCCAGCAGCCAAGGGCACGGGGAAAACATTCAGTACTTC. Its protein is CASSQGHGENIQYF.

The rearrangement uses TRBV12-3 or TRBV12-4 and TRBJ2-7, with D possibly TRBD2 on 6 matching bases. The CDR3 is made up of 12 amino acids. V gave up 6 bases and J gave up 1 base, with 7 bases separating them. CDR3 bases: TGTGCCAGCAGAGGAGGGTCCTACGAGCAGTACTTC. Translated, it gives CASRGGSYEQYF.

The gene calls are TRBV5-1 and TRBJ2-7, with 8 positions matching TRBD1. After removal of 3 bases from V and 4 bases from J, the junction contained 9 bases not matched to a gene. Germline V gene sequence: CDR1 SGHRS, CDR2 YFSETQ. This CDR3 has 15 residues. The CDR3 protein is CASSWGGQGIYEQYF. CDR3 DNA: TGCGCCAGCAGCTGGGGAGGACAGGGAATATACGAGCAGTACTTC.

CDR3 sequence reads: CASSYSTGAYEQYF. The CDR3, as DNA: TGTGCCAGCAGTTACTCGACAGGGGCCTACGAGCAGTACTTC. This chain connects TRBV6-5 to TRBJ2-7, with TRBD1 matching over 8 bases. With 0 bases clipped from V and 2 bases from J, the junction kept 0 bases outside the gene matches. The germline V gene has CDR1 MNHEY and CDR2 SVGAGI. The CDR3 is 14 amino acids.

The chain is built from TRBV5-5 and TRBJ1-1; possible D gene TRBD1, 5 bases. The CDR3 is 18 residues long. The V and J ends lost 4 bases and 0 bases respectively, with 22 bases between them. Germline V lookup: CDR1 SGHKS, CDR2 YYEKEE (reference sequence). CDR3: CASSRQLTGYGLNTEAFF. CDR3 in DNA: TGTGCCAGCAGCCGACAACTAACAGGCTATGGATTGAACACTGAAGCTTTCTTT.

This CDR3 reads CASSTRRRTNEKLFF. In DNA, the CDR3 is TGTGCCAGTAGTACCCGCAGGCGAACTAATGAAAAACTGTTTTTT. The chain recombines TRBV19 with TRBJ1-4, with D unresolved. The germline V gene encodes CDR1 LNHDA and CDR2 SQIVND (reference sequence). The CDR3 is made up of 15 amino acids. Deletions cut 4 bases from V and 1 base from J, with 10 bases between.

The CDR3 DNA reads TGTGCCAGCGGCCACCCGGGACTAGCGGGGGTCCAAAGGGAGACCCAGTACTTC. It specifies CASGHPGLAGVQRETQYF. The chain couples TRBV27 to TRBJ2-5; 14 bases align to TRBD2. Germline lookup yields CDR1 MNHEY and CDR2 SMNVEV (reference sequence). The CDR3 runs 18 residues. V gave up 8 bases and J gave up 5 bases; unmatched junction bases: 16.

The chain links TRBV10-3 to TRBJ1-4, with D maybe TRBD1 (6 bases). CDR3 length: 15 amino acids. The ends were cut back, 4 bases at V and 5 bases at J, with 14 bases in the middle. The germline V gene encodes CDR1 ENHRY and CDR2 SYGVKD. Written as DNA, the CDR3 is TGTGCCATCAGTGTTACGACAGGACTCAATGAAAAACTGTTTTTT. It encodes CAISVTTGLNEKLFF.

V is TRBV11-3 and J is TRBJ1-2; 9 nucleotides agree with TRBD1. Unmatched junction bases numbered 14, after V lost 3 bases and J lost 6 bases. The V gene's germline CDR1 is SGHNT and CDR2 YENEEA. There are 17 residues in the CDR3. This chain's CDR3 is CASSFQRDREIVDGYTF. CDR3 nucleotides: TGTGCCAGCAGCTTCCAAAGGGACAGGGAAATTGTGGATGGCTACACCTTC.

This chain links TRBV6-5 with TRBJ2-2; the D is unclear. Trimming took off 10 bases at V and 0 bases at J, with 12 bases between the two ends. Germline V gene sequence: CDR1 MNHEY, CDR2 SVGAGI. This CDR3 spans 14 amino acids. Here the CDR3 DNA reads TGTGCCACCGACCCGGGTGCGAACACCGGGGAGCTGTTTTTT. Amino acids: CATDPGANTGELFF.